This entry lists 22 T cell receptor beta chains sequenced from one sample in a study of blood T cell repertoires in COVID-19. Method: immunoSEQ multiplex PCR; TCRdb's copy keeps in-frame clones and lacks some. There are over 85,000 clones in the sample; roughly 92% occur only once, and 1.5% to 2.5% lies in the top ten. The source material was peripheral blood. All receptors derive from a woman aged 45-65 years with COVID-19, enrolled during active disease.

The J gene is TRBJ1-1, the V gene TRBV28; TRBD1 agrees at 8 bases. Germline V gene data show CDR1 as MDHEN and CDR2 as SYDVKM. The CDR3 is made up of 16 amino acids. J lost 1 base, V lost 5 bases, and 9 bases had no gene match. The CDR3, as DNA: TGTGCCAGCAGTACAAAGGACAGGGCGTCGAACACTGAAGCTTTCTTT. Translating it yields CASSTKDRASNTEAFF.

This clone has a single count. The chain links TRBV7-8 to TRBJ1-5; D gene ambiguous. There are 16 residues in the CDR3. The germline gives CDR1 SGHVS, CDR2 FQNEAQ. Trimming left V 1 base short and J 0 bases short, with 10 bases between. CDR3 sequence reads: CASSLERLYSNQPQHF. CDR3 in DNA: TGTGCCAGCAGCTTAGAGAGGTTATATAGCAATCAGCCCCAGCATTTT.

On this clone itself: A clone one base away is much larger, so this may be a read error. This sequence joins TRBV12-3 or TRBV12-4 and TRBJ1-2; TRBD1 matches 9 bases. V trimming: 6 bases; J trimming: 4 bases; junction bases outside the gene matches: 3. The CDR3 extends over 13 amino acids. The chain's CDR3 is CASSPGQGYGYTF. In DNA, the CDR3 is TGTGCCAGCAGCCCGGGACAGGGCTATGGCTACACCTTC.

This chain's CDR3 is CASSLDNSGNTIYF. Written as DNA, the CDR3 is TGTGCCAGCAGTTTGGACAACTCTGGAAACACCATATATTTT. The V gene is TRBV28, the J gene TRBJ1-3, with a tentative D call TRBD1 (5 bases). The germline V gene encodes CDR1 MDHEN and CDR2 SYDVKM. The CDR3 extends over 14 amino acids. Trimming left V 3 bases short and J 0 bases short, with 6 bases between.

The CDR3 DNA reads TGTGCCAGCATGAGTAGATTCTTTAGCAATCAGCCCCAGCATTTT. This sequence encodes CASMSRFFSNQPQHF. V is TRBV27 and J is TRBJ1-5; D ambiguous. V shed 7 bases and J shed 0 bases, with 13 bases lying between them. The germline V gene encodes CDR1 MNHEY and CDR2 SMNVEV (reference sequence). This CDR3 is 15 amino acids long.

This rearrangement joins TRBV7-3 to TRBJ2-2; 9 nucleotides line up with TRBD2. The germline V gene has CDR1 SGHTA and CDR2 FQGTGA. There are 17 residues in the CDR3. V lost 2 bases to trimming and J lost 5 bases; unmatched junction nucleotides: 9. The DNA for the CDR3 is TGTGCCAGCAGCTTAGGCAGTCTAGCGGGGACTACCGGGGAGCTGTTTTTT. Protein sequence: CASSLGSLAGTTGELFF.

This clone was seen once. The chain combines TRBV24-1 with TRBJ1-3; 7 bases map to TRBD1. Per germline, CDR1 KGHDR and CDR2 SFDVKD. This CDR3 comprises 15 residues. With 3 bases clipped from V and 0 bases from J, the junction kept 1 base outside the gene matches. CDR3 DNA: TGTGCCACCAGTGATCGGGACAGCTCTGGAAACACCATATATTTT. Translation: CATSDRDSSGNTIYF.

The chain is built from TRBV30 and TRBJ2-7; D might be TRBD2 (5 bases). This CDR3 comprises 14 residues. Germline loops: CDR1 GTSNPN, CDR2 SVGIG (reference sequence). The V end was cut by 0 bases, the J end by 0 bases, with 9 bases between. CDR3: CAWSVIEGSYEQYF. The CDR3 DNA sequence: TGTGCCTGGAGTGTAATAGAGGGCTCCTACGAGCAGTACTTC.

This clone was counted only a few times. The chain links TRBV19 to TRBJ1-2; TRBD1 agrees at 8 bases. Unmatched junction bases numbered 14, after V lost 3 bases and J lost 8 bases. This CDR3 contains 16 residues. CDR1 and CDR2 from the germline V gene are LNHDA and SQIVND (reference sequence). The CDR3 loop is CASSIYGQGVIGGYTF. CDR3 bases: TGTGCCAGTAGTATCTATGGACAGGGTGTGATCGGGGGCTACACCTTC.

The genes are TRBV29-1 and TRBJ1-2, with a weak D call TRBD1 (5 bases). The CDR3 length is 12 residues. Per germline, CDR1 SQVTM and CDR2 ANQGSEA. V lost 2 bases, J lost 4 bases, and 8 bases lay in between. In DNA, the CDR3 is TGCAGCGTTGAAAGGGGTGCCTATGGCTACACCTTC. This sequence encodes CSVERGAYGYTF.

The rearrangement links TRBV28 to TRBJ1-4, with 9 bases matching TRBD1. J lost 8 bases, V lost 4 bases, and 8 bases had no gene match. The germline gives CDR1 MDHEN, CDR2 SYDVKM. The CDR3 contains 15 residues. CDR3 loop: CASSSLDRGNEKLFF. Here the CDR3 DNA reads TGTGCCAGCAGTTCCCTCGACAGGGGGAACGAAAAACTGTTTTTT.

The chain couples TRBV28 to TRBJ1-4; the D is unclear. Germline assignment: CDR1 MDHEN and CDR2 SYDVKM. The CDR3 covers 14 residues. V was shortened by 3 bases and J by 8 bases, with 13 bases between the two germline ends. CDR3 loop: CASSLVGLGEKLFF. As DNA, the CDR3 is TGTGCCAGCAGTTTGGTGGGTCTCGGGGAAAAACTGTTTTTT.

The V gene is TRBV29-1, the J gene TRBJ1-2, with 7 bases aligning to TRBD1. The CDR3 covers 11 residues. The trim removed 5 bases at V and 8 bases at J, leaving 5 bases unmatched. Germline V gives CDR1 SQVTM, CDR2 ANQGSEA. The CDR3 reads CSVIQGWGYTF. The CDR3 DNA is TGCAGCGTTATACAGGGGTGGGGCTACACCTTC.

The gene calls are TRBV11-3 and TRBJ1-1, with 9 bases identical to TRBD1. The CDR3 runs to 15 residues. Germline CDR1 reads SGHNT; CDR2 reads YENEEA. J lost 1 base, V lost 4 bases, and 4 bases had no gene match. CDR3 DNA: TGTGCCAGCAGCTCTGGGACAGGGTCGAACACTGAAGCTTTCTTT. Protein product: CASSSGTGSNTEAFF.

This clone has a single count. The CDR3 is CASSLAGQGNGYTF. CDR3 DNA: TGTGCCAGCAGCTTAGCGGGACAGGGAAATGGCTACACCTTC. This sequence joins TRBV11-3 and TRBJ1-2; 9 bases fit TRBD1. Germline loops: CDR1 SGHNT, CDR2 YENEEA. The length of the CDR3 is 14 residues. With 1 base clipped from V and 6 bases from J, the junction kept 3 bases outside the gene matches.

This sequence joins TRBV7-9 and TRBJ2-7; tentatively, D is TRBD2 (5 bases). The germline V gene has CDR1 SEHNR and CDR2 FQNEAQ (reference sequence). With 0 bases removed from V and 3 bases from J, the gap between germline ends came to 9 bases. The CDR3 covers 14 residues. CDR3 sequence (DNA): TGTGCCAGCAGCTTAGCAGGCGGGTACTACGAGCAGTACTTC. Its protein is CASSLAGGYYEQYF.

This chain links TRBV24-1 with TRBJ1-2; TRBD1 matches 7 bases. Germline V gene sequence: CDR1 KGHDR, CDR2 SFDVKD. CDR3 length: 14 amino acids. V gave up 3 bases and J gave up 5 bases; unmatched junction bases: 5. This CDR3 reads CATSDRDRTYGYTF. In DNA, the CDR3 is TGTGCCACCAGTGATAGGGACAGAACATATGGCTACACCTTC.

This clone has just one count. The CDR3 region is CASSIKESYNEQFF. CDR3 nucleotides: TGTGCCAGTAGTATAAAGGAGTCCTACAATGAGCAGTTCTTC. The chain has TRBV19 and TRBJ2-1, with D unclear. The CDR3 loop spans 14 amino acids. Per the germline V gene, CDR1 is LNHDA and CDR2 is SQIVND (reference sequence). V dropped 2 bases and J dropped 1 base, with 6 bases sitting between them. Using reference TRBV19 and TRBJ2-1 for the parts outside the CDR3, the full variable domain is DGGITQSPKYLFRKEGQNVTLSCEQNLNHDAMYWYRQDPGQGLRLIYYSQIVNDFQKGDIAEGYSVSREKKESFPLTVTSAQKNPTAFYLCASSIKESYNEQFFGPGTRLTVL.

The chain has TRBV7-9 and TRBJ1-1, with D perhaps TRBD1 (5 bases). The ends were cut back, 3 bases at V and 4 bases at J, with 15 bases in the middle. This CDR3 is 15 amino acids long. In germline, CDR1 is SEHNR, CDR2 FQNEAQ (reference sequence). The CDR3 loop is CASSFDGGRGTEAFF. In DNA form, the CDR3 reads TGTGCCAGCAGCTTCGACGGGGGTCGCGGCACTGAAGCTTTCTTT. Full variable domain (missing parts from reference TRBV7-9 and TRBJ1-1): DTGVSQNPRHKITKRGQNVTFRCDPISEHNRLYWYRQTLGQGPEFLTYFQNEAQLEKSRLLSDRFSAERPKGSFSTLEIQRTEQGDSAMYLCASSFDGGRGTEAFFGQGTRLTVV.

The chain joins TRBV27 to TRBJ2-3; D is possibly TRBD2 (5 bases). Germline loops: CDR1 MNHEY, CDR2 SMNVEV (reference sequence). The CDR3 has 12 amino acids. With 8 bases removed from V and 7 bases from J, the gap between germline ends came to 13 bases. The CDR3 spells CASGQEENTQYF. In DNA form, the CDR3 reads TGTGCCAGCGGGCAGGAGGAGAATACGCAGTATTTT.

The rearrangement joins TRBV7-8 to TRBJ2-3; D is perhaps TRBD2 (6 bases). The germline V gene has CDR1 SGHVS and CDR2 FQNEAQ. CDR3 length: 16 amino acids. V lost 7 bases and J 6 bases, leaving 23 bases between the germline ends. The chain's CDR3 is CASKVEGLTLGDTQYF. The CDR3 DNA reads as TGTGCCAGCAAGGTTGAAGGACTAACCCTGGGGGATACGCAGTATTTT.

V and J are TRBV6-5 and TRBJ1-5; 7 nucleotides agree with TRBD1. This CDR3 is built from 14 residues. CDR1 is MNHEY, CDR2 SVGAGI, per germline. Losses at the gene ends were 7 bases for V and 3 bases for J; bases not matched to a gene: 6. DNA of the CDR3: TGTGCCAGCAAGGGCGGGACAGTCAATCAGCCCCAGCATTTT. Its protein product is CASKGGTVNQPQHF.